This T cell receptor (beta chain) originates from a study of T cell repertoires in cytomegalovirus infection. Study-wide findings and caveats: The cumulative frequency of public TCR beta families distinguished individuals who carried CMV together with the relevant HLA. Across the ex vivo response, the dominant clonotypes were HLA-C-restricted CMV-specific TCR beta clonotypes.

TCRdb reprocessed the reads via MiXCR and lists one record per CDR3 protein. The sample has about half a million distinct CDR3 sequences; approximately 40% are singletons. Germline lookup yields CDR1 MNHEY and CDR2 SMNVEV (reference sequence). The V segment lost 4 bases and the J segment 2 bases; nucleotides outside the gene matches: 14. This CDR3 comprises 18 residues. This clonotype turned up a few times. The antigen is undetermined. This receptor was identified in a human donor in good health (CMV status not recorded). Some clones in this sample may be carry-over from other donors' samples. The chain uses TRBV27 and TRBJ2-5, with 9 bases aligning to TRBD1. This specimen consisted of cultured PBMCs, obtained from culture after CMV antigen stimulation. The CDR3 region has the DNA TGTGCCAGCAGTTCTATGCCCCTCCGACAGGGGGGGCAAGAGACCCAGTACTTC. Translation: CASSSMPLRQGGQETQYF.